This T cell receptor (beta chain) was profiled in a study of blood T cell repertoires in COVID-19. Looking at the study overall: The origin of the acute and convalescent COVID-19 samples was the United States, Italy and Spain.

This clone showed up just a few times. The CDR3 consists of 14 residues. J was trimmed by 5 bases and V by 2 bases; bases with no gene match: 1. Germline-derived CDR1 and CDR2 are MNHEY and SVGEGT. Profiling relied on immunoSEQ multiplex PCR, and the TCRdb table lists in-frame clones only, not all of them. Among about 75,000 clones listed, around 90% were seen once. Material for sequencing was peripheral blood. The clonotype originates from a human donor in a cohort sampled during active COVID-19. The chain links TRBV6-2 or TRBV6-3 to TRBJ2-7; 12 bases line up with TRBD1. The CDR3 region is CASSYGTGGDEQYF. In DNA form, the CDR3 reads TGTGCCAGCAGTTACGGGACAGGGGGCGACGAGCAGTACTTC.